This TCR beta chain came from a study of T cell responses to AZD1222 COVID-19 vaccine. Sequencing was performed with immunoSEQ multiplex PCR; in TCRdb, only in-frame clones are kept and a portion is missing. There are some 89,000 clones in the sample; around 90% occur only once, and about 3% lies in the top ten. From germline, CDR1 is SGHRS and CDR2 YFSETQ. The V gene end was trimmed by 4 bases and the J gene end by 4 bases; junction bases not matched to a gene: 4. The CDR3 is 15 amino acids. The specimen comprised peripheral blood, sampled on day 0 of AZD1222 vaccination. This TCR came from an adult in good health. The J gene is TRBJ2-1, the V gene TRBV5-1, with 11 bases lining up with TRBD2. Here the CDR3 DNA reads TGCGCCAGCAGCGCTGGACTAGCGGGTTACAATGAGCAGTTCTTC. It is translated as CASSAGLAGYNEQFF.